A single sample gave rise to the 18 T cell receptor beta chains below, sequenced in a study of control samples from healthy donors and cancer patients. The table came from immunoSEQ multiplex PCR; TCRdb's copy has only in-frame clones and leaves some out. The table lists 90,000 to 150,000 clones, 88% of them singletons. Sequencing input: blood. The receptors were gathered from a man between 35 and 55 years old in good health.

V is TRBV7-2 and J is TRBJ1-5; D gene uncertain. The V gene's germline CDR1 is SGHTA and CDR2 FQGNSA. The CDR3 sequence is 15 residues long. V gave up 1 base and J gave up 6 bases, with 13 bases separating them. This CDR3 reads CASSLVLAGRQPQHF. The CDR3 coding sequence is TGTGCCAGCAGCTTAGTCCTGGCCGGGCGTCAGCCCCAGCATTTT.

This chain joins TRBV7-9 and TRBJ1-1; TRBD1 matches 8 bases. V was clipped by 5 bases and J by 1 base; unmatched bases: 6. CDR1 and CDR2 (germline): SEHNR, FQNEAQ (reference sequence). The CDR3 has 15 amino acids. The CDR3 protein is CASSPRTGPNTEAFF. CDR3 nucleotide sequence: TGTGCCAGCAGCCCCCGGACAGGGCCGAACACTGAAGCTTTCTTT.

The genes are TRBV21-1 and TRBJ1-2; the table names TRBD1, a call not compared with the DNA. TRBV21-1 is designated a pseudogene. The CDR3 totals 15 residues. The CDR3 nucleotides are TGTGCCAGCAGTACAATACAACAGGAGAACTATGGCTACACCTTC. Its translation: CASSTIQQENYGYTF.

As regards this clone: At the DNA level, this CDR3 is encoded by other sequences in the same sample as well. The chain has TRBV24-1 and TRBJ1-2; TRBD1 aligns across 8 bases. The V gene's germline CDR1 is KGHDR and CDR2 SFDVKD. This CDR3 is 14 amino acids long. J gave up 5 bases and V 2 bases, and 3 bases lay outside the gene matches. CDR3 loop: CATSDWTGLYGYTF. CDR3 in DNA: TGTGCCACCAGTGATTGGACAGGGTTATATGGCTACACCTTC.

This clone has just a few counts. The J gene is TRBJ1-2, the V gene TRBV3-1 (or the pseudogene TRBV3-2), with 9 bases that match TRBD1. This CDR3 spans 14 amino acids. With V trimmed by 4 bases and J by 8 bases, 8 bases remained unmatched. Looked up from germline, CDR1 is LGHDT and CDR2 is YNNKEL (reference sequence). As DNA, the CDR3 is TGTGCCAGCAGCCCCCAAACAGGGGGCGGAGGCTACACCTTC. Translated, it gives CASSPQTGGGGYTF.

The CDR3 loop reads CASKGGYEQYF. The CDR3, as DNA: TGTGCCAGTAAGGGGGGATACGAGCAGTACTTC. The rearrangement uses TRBV19 and TRBJ2-7; either TRBD1 or TRBD2 may supply D (6 bases each). V lost 7 bases and J 4 bases, leaving 8 bases between the germline ends. Germline values: CDR1 LNHDA, CDR2 SQIVND (reference sequence). CDR3 length: 11 amino acids.

The chain is built from TRBV9 and TRBJ2-1; TRBD2 matches at 10 bases. The CDR3 totals 15 residues. The junction had 7 bases not matched to a gene; V was cut back by 6 bases and J by 4 bases. From germline, CDR1 is SGDLS and CDR2 YYNGEE. For the CDR3, the DNA is TGTGCCAGCACCCATAGCGGGGGGCTTTACAATGAGCAGTTCTTC. Its translation is CASTHSGGLYNEQFF.

The rearrangement uses TRBV9 and TRBJ1-1; possibly TRBD1 for D (6 bases). The CDR3 spans 16 residues. Germline V gene data show CDR1 as SGDLS and CDR2 as YYNGEE. V gave up 4 bases and J gave up 2 bases, with 18 bases separating them. The CDR3 coding sequence is TGTGCCAGCAGCATGAGGGGTGGGACACCAAACACTGAAGCTTTCTTT. It is translated as CASSMRGGTPNTEAFF.

The rearrangement uses TRBV5-6 and TRBJ2-1; 9 bases map to TRBD1. The CDR3 covers 15 residues. In germline, CDR1 is SGHDT, CDR2 YYEEEE. V was clipped by 4 bases and J by 8 bases; unmatched bases: 10. The CDR3 region is CASSNNRGLRYEQFF. The CDR3 DNA reads TGTGCCAGCAGCAACAACAGGGGGCTTAGATATGAGCAGTTCTTC.

This CDR3 is CASSQGPQGAGGYTF. CDR3 sequence (DNA): TGTGCCAGCAGCCAAGGACCACAGGGGGCGGGAGGCTACACCTTC. The chain employs TRBV3-1 (or the pseudogene TRBV3-2) and TRBJ1-2, with 9 bases matching TRBD1. CDR3 length: 15 amino acids. Germline values: CDR1 LGHDT, CDR2 YNNKEL (reference sequence). V gave up 1 base and J gave up 8 bases; unmatched junction bases: 8.

This clone appeared once. The chain carries TRBV7-9 and TRBJ1-2; D gene uncertain. V gave up 1 base and J gave up 4 bases, with 13 bases separating them. The length of the CDR3 is 15 residues. The germline CDR1 and CDR2 sequences are SEHNR and FQNEAQ (reference sequence). The CDR3 sequence: CASSLEAAEFYGYTF. CDR3 sequence (DNA): TGTGCCAGCAGCTTAGAGGCGGCAGAGTTCTATGGCTACACCTTC.

The CDR3: CASYAAGNTEAFF. The CDR3 DNA follows: TGCGCCAGCTACGCGGCGGGAAACACTGAAGCTTTCTTT. V is TRBV5-1 and J is TRBJ1-1; unclear D gene. Germline assignment: CDR1 SGHRS and CDR2 YFSETQ. V lost 7 bases, J lost 2 bases, and 12 bases lay in between. This CDR3 has 13 residues.

Points on this clone: Other DNA sequences of this sample code for an identical CDR3. The rearrangement uses TRBV6-5 and TRBJ2-2; possibly TRBD1 for D (5 bases). The CDR3 is 15 residues long. Germline CDR1 MNHEY, CDR2 SVGAGI. V was shortened by 6 bases and J by 9 bases, with 20 bases between the two germline ends. The CDR3 coding sequence is TGTGCCAGCAGGACCCCGGACAAGGGAAAAAGGGAGCTGTTTTTT. As protein: CASRTPDKGKRELFF.

V gene TRBV5-4 combines with J gene TRBJ1-2; 9 bases are shared with TRBD1. V lost 0 bases to trimming and J lost 4 bases; unmatched junction nucleotides: 10. CDR3 size: 17 residues. CDR1 and CDR2 from the germline V gene are SGHNT and YYREEE (reference sequence). As DNA, the CDR3 is TGTGCCAGCAGCTTGGCGACCGGGACAGGGATTGCCTATGGCTACACCTTC. Its translation is CASSLATGTGIAYGYTF.

This clone has a handful of counts. CDR3 residues: CASSTVEPGITEAFF. The CDR3 coding sequence is TGTGCCAGCAGCACCGTAGAGCCAGGGATTACTGAAGCTTTCTTT. The V gene is TRBV9, the J gene TRBJ1-1, with a tentative D call TRBD1 (5 bases). The CDR3 loop spans 15 amino acids. The V and J ends lost 4 bases and 5 bases respectively, with 18 bases between them. The V gene's germline CDR1 is SGDLS and CDR2 YYNGEE.

V is TRBV15 and J is TRBJ2-7, with TRBD2 matching over 10 bases. Germline CDR1 and CDR2: LNHNV and YYDKDF (reference sequence). The V segment lost 1 base and the J segment 4 bases; nucleotides outside the gene matches: 1. The CDR3 has 14 residues. The CDR3 DNA reads TGTGCCACCAGCAGAGCTAGCGGGGGATACGAGCAGTACTTC. Protein sequence: CATSRASGGYEQYF.

The J gene is TRBJ1-2, the V gene TRBV7-9; D unresolved. CDR1 and CDR2 (germline): SEHNR, FQNEAQ (reference sequence). V dropped 5 bases and J dropped 4 bases, with 17 bases sitting between them. This CDR3 is built from 15 residues. CDR3 amino acids: CASSHPDEGVYGYTF. The DNA of the CDR3 is TGTGCCAGCAGCCACCCGGATGAGGGCGTCTATGGCTACACCTTC.

The CDR3 region has the DNA TGTGCCAGCAGTCCAGACAGGGGCTATGGCTACACCTTC. It is translated as CASSPDRGYGYTF. V gene TRBV6-6 combines with J gene TRBJ1-2; 8 bases are a match to TRBD1. The junction had 3 bases not matched to a gene; V was cut back by 5 bases and J by 4 bases. The CDR3 has 13 amino acids. Germline CDR1 is MNHNY and CDR2 is SVGAGI (reference sequence).